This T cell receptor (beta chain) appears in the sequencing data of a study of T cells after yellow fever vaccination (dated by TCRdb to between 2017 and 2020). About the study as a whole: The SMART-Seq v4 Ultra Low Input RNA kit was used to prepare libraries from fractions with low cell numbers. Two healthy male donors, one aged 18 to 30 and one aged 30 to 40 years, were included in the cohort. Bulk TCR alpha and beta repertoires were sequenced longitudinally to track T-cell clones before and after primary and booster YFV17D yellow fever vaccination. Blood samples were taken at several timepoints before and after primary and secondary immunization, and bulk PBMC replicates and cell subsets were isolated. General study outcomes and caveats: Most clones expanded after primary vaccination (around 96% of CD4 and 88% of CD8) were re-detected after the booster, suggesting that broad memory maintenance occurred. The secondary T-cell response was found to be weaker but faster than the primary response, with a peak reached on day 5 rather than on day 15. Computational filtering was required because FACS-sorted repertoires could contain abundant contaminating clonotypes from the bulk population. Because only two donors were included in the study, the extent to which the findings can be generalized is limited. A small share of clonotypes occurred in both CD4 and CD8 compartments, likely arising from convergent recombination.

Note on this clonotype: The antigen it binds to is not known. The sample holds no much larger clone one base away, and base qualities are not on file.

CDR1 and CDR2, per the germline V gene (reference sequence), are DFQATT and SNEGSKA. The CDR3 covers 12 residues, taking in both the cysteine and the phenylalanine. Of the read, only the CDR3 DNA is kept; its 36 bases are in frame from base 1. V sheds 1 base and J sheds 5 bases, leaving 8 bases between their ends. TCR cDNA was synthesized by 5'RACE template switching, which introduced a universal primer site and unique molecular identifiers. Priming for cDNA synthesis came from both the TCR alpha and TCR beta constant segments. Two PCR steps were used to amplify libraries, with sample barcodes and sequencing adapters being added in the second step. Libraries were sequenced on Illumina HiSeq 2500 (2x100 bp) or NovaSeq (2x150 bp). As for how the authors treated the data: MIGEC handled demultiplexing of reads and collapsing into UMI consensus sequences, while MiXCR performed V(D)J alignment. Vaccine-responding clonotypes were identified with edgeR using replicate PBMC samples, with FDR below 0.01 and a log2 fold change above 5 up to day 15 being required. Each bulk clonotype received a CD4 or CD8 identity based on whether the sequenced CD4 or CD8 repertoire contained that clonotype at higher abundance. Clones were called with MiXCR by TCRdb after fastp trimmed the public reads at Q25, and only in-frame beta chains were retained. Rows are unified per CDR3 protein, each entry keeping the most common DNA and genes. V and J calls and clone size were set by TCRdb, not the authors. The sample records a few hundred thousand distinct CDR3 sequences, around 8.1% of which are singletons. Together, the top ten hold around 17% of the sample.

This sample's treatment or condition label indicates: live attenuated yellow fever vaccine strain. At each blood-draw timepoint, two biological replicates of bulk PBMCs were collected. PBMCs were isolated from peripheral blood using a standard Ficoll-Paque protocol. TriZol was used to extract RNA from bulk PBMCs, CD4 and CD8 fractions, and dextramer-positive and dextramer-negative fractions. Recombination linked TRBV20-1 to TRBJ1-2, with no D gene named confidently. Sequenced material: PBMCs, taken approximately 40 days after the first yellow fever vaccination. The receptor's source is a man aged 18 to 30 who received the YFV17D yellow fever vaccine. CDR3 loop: CSARVEAYGYTF. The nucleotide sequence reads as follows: TGCAGTGCTAGAGTGGAAGCTTATGGCTACACCTTC.